The 5 T cell receptor beta chains in this list originate from one sample, sequenced in a study of cytomegalovirus exposure and HLA in healthy donors. PCR amplification relied on 60 Vbeta primers (plus 13 Jbeta primers). The repertoire was sequenced with immunoSEQ multiplex PCR; TCRdb's copy has only in-frame clones and lacks some. The sample has approximately 170,000 clones; 79% are singletons. Specimen: PBMCs. Receptors were obtained from a woman between 45 and 65 years old in good health and CMV-seronegative.

The V and J genes are TRBV7-2 and TRBJ1-3; D remains unclear. CDR3 length: 13 amino acids. Trimming stripped 5 bases from V and 1 base from J, with 6 bases between. From germline, CDR1 is SGHTA and CDR2 FQGNSA. CDR3 in amino acids: CASSPGSGNTIYF. The CDR3 nucleotides are TGTGCCAGCAGCCCGGGATCTGGAAACACCATATATTTT.

This chain connects TRBV6-5 to TRBJ2-7; maybe TRBD1 (7 bases). Deletions cut 0 bases from V and 4 bases from J, with 13 bases between. From germline, CDR1 is MNHEY and CDR2 SVGAGI. The CDR3 length is 15 residues. The CDR3 sequence: CASSYSFQGGYEQYF. CDR3 bases: TGTGCCAGCAGTTACTCCTTCCAGGGGGGTTACGAGCAGTACTTC.

The genes are TRBV6-5 and TRBJ1-5; D is perhaps TRBD1 (5 bases). This CDR3 has 15 residues. V shed 7 bases and J shed 6 bases, with 19 bases lying between them. Germline assignment: CDR1 MNHEY and CDR2 SVGAGI. The CDR3 reads CASKRGGGGRQPQHF. The CDR3, as DNA: TGTGCCAGCAAGAGGGGCGGGGGGGGTCGTCAGCCCCAGCATTTT.

The chain couples TRBV29-1 to TRBJ2-2; TRBD1 matches 7 bases. Looked up from germline, CDR1 is SQVTM and CDR2 is ANQGSEA. The length of the CDR3 is 15 residues. The trim removed 2 bases at V and 0 bases at J, leaving 3 bases unmatched. Here the CDR3 reads CSVELGTANTGELFF. CDR3 sequence (DNA): TGCAGCGTTGAATTGGGGACAGCGAACACCGGGGAGCTGTTTTTT.

The table lists this clone with a count of one. Germline and junction disagree at one end, which may indicate a read error. J is TRBJ2-7 and V is TRBV9; 10 positions agree with TRBD1. The CDR3 totals 16 residues. Germline CDR1 and CDR2: SGDLS and YYNGEE. For the CDR3, the DNA is TGTGCCAACAGCGCCGGAACCGGGACAGGGGTCTACGAGCAGTACTTC. Protein product: CANSAGTGTGVYEQYF.